This T cell receptor beta chain appears in the sequencing data of a study of blood T cell repertoires in COVID-19 (dated by TCRdb to 2019 to 2021). About the full investigation: Samples from collaborators originated in the United States, Italy and Spain and spanned both the acute and convalescent phases of COVID-19. The samples were drawn from the first 160 participants of the ongoing ImmuneRACE study and from more than 1,000 subjects provided by 6 global collaborators. Deeply sampled blood TCRbeta repertoires from subjects exposed to, actively infected with, or recovered from COVID-19 were included in the dataset. The material from the prospective study consisted of cDNA or gDNA derived from T cells, B-cell-depleted T cells, or PBMCs. The repertoires were released in a freely available public database intended as a resource for research on the immune response to SARS-CoV-2. Nearly every sample came with metadata listing a de-identified subject ID, COVID-19 status, age in years and sex. Where available, HLA class I and class II types were taken from metadata supplied by the sample provider and were not determined by assay-based typing.

TCRbeta CDR3 regions were amplified from genomic DNA by means of the immunoSEQ Assay, a bias-controlled multiplex PCR. Regarding the original processing steps: The number of nucleated cells in each sample was estimated from the amplification of reference gene primers within the assay. To quantify the absolute abundance of each unique TCRbeta CDR3 rearrangement, sequence reads were collapsed and filtered. For each sample, productive Simpson clonality was calculated as the square root of Simpson's diversity index over productive rearrangements. Drawn from immuneACCESS, this table holds only the in-frame rearrangements with V and J called that TCRdb kept. Clones are partly lost; checked studies trace under half to an unresolved V gene and leave the rest unexplained. V, J and clone size were drawn from that table, and D and trimming were deduced from the DNA. The sample includes 90,000 to 100,000 clones, with just over 90% observed a single time. The ten biggest clones cover 4.5% to 5.5% of the sample.

The CDR3, from cysteine to phenylalanine, totals 15 residues. Just CDR3 DNA is preserved here, 45 bases in frame from base 1. Here V drops 5 bases and J drops 2 bases, and the junction holds 7 bases not matched to any gene. Sequences SGHVS (CDR1) and FNYEAQ (CDR2) are obtained from the germline V gene. A remark on this clone: Its antigen is currently not known. Base qualities were left out, and no much larger clone turns up one base away.

Here is what the overall study found, with its caveats: The quantity of clinical and demographic metadata differed by source and by participant and was supplied without curation.

Collaborating institutions collected whole blood in K2EDTA tubes following their own protocols. Collaborator samples were shipped for TCRbeta analysis as frozen whole blood, isolated PBMCs, or DNA extracted from either sample type. This receptor was taken from a man aged 45-65 years with acute or convalescent COVID-19. The sample consisted of peripheral blood. The chain is encoded by TRBV7-6 joined to TRBJ2-7, and 9 junctional nucleotides match TRBD2. Here the CDR3 is given as CASSDQTSGTYEQYF. The nucleotide sequence reads as follows: TGTGCCAGCAGCGACCAGACTAGCGGAACCTACGAGCAGTACTTC.